Listed below are T cell receptor beta chains from one sample, sequenced in a study of graft-versus-host responses after intestinal transplantation. This table comes from immunoSEQ multiplex PCR, and its TCRdb copy is limited to in-frame clones, with some not included. The sample has over 100,000 clones, more than 90% seen once. No antigen has been identified for these receptors. This specimen consisted of unstimulated CD4+ T cells sorted from spleen or lymph node cells, obtained before transplant. The receptors derive from a human donor who was the organ donor for an intestinal transplant. Both conserved end residues are part of each CDR3. The D gene is left open where the match is weak. Clone size is stated in some rows and not others, as once, few, many or a class when expanded.

d_call: -; v_call: TRBV28; clone_size: -; j_call: TRBJ2-5; cdr3_aa: CATLGGGSQETQYF; cdr3_nt: TGTGCCACCCTAGGGGGAGGAAGTCAAGAGACCCAGTACTTC
d_call: -; v_call: TRBV2; clone_size: -; j_call: TRBJ2-7; cdr3_aa: CASSPSTYEQYF; cdr3_nt: TGTGCCAGCAGCCCCTCCACCTACGAGCAGTACTTC
d_call: -; v_call: TRBV15; clone_size: few; j_call: TRBJ1-5; cdr3_aa: CATSRDDQPQHF; cdr3_nt: TGTGCCACCAGCAGAGATGACCAGCCCCAGCATTTT
d_call: -; v_call: TRBV5-1; clone_size: -; j_call: TRBJ2-1; cdr3_aa: CASSFGVVYNEQFF; cdr3_nt: TGCGCCAGCAGCTTTGGGGTAGTTTATAATGAGCAGTTCTTC
d_call: -; v_call: TRBV15; clone_size: -; j_call: TRBJ2-5; cdr3_aa: CATSRDRGETQYF; cdr3_nt: TGTGCCACCAGCAGAGATCGAGGCGAGACCCAGTACTTC
d_call: TRBD2; v_call: TRBV7-9; clone_size: -; j_call: TRBJ2-1; cdr3_aa: CASSSERIAGVRSNEQFF; cdr3_nt: TGTGCCAGCAGCTCAGAGAGAATAGCGGGAGTCCGGAGCAATGAGCAGTTCTTC
d_call: TRBD2; v_call: TRBV6-6; clone_size: few; j_call: TRBJ2-7; cdr3_aa: CASRPAPGLAGYEQYF; cdr3_nt: TGTGCCAGCAGACCGGCCCCGGGACTAGCGGGCTACGAGCAGTACTTC
d_call: TRBD1; v_call: TRBV27; clone_size: -; j_call: TRBJ1-5; cdr3_aa: CASRRLFQGAGEQPQHF; cdr3_nt: TGTGCCAGCAGACGTTTATTTCAGGGGGCCGGAGAACAGCCCCAGCATTTT
d_call: -; v_call: TRBV25-1; clone_size: -; j_call: TRBJ2-5; cdr3_aa: CASSLGSLGTQYF; cdr3_nt: TGTGCCAGCAGTCTTGGGAGCCTGGGGACCCAGTACTTC
d_call: -; v_call: TRBV30; clone_size: -; j_call: TRBJ2-2; cdr3_aa: CAWSAVGVTRELFF; cdr3_nt: TGTGCCTGGAGCGCGGTAGGGGTCACCAGGGAGCTGTTTTTT
d_call: -; v_call: TRBV6-6; clone_size: -; j_call: TRBJ1-4; cdr3_aa: CASSYGGKNNEKLFF; cdr3_nt: TGTGCCAGCAGTTACGGGGGGAAAAATAATGAAAAACTGTTTTTT
d_call: -; v_call: TRBV29-1; clone_size: -; j_call: TRBJ2-7; cdr3_aa: CSVANSLYEQYF; cdr3_nt: TGCAGCGTTGCTAACAGCCTTTACGAGCAGTACTTC